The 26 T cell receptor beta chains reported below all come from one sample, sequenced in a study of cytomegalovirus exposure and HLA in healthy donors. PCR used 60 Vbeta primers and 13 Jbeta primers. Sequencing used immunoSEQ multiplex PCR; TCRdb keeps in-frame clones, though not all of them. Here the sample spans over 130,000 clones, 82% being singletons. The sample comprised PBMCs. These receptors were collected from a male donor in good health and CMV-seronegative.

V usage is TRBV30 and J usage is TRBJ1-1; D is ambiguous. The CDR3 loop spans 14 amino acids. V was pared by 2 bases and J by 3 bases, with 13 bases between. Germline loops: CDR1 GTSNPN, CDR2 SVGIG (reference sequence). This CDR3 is CAWSSQAAHTEAFF. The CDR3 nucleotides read TGTGCCTGGAGTTCCCAGGCAGCACACACTGAAGCTTTCTTT. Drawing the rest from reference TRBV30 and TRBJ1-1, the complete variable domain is SQTIHQWPATLVQPVGSPLSLECTVEGTSNPNLYWYRQAAGRGLQLLFYSVGIGQISSEVPQNLSASRPQDRQFILSSKKLLLSDSGFYLCAWSSQAAHTEAFFGQGTRLTVV.

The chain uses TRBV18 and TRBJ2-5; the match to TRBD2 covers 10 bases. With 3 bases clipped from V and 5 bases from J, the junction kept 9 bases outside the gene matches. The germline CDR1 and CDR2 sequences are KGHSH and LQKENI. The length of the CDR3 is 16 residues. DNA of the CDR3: TGTGCCAGCTCACCTCAGGACCCAGCGGGAGGGGAGACCCAGTACTTC. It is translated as CASSPQDPAGGETQYF.

DNA of the CDR3: TGTGCCAGCAGCGCCTACTCCTCCGGGGAGCAGTACTTC. Translated, it gives CASSAYSSGEQYF. This chain links TRBV9 with TRBJ2-7; D remains ambiguous. The CDR3 extends over 13 amino acids. Trimming removed 3 bases at V and 7 bases at J, with 14 bases between. Germline values: CDR1 SGDLS, CDR2 YYNGEE. Combining the CDR3 with reference TRBV9 and TRBJ2-7 gives the whole variable domain DSGVTQTPKHLITATGQRVTLRCSPRSGDLSVYWYQQSLDQGLQFLIQYYNGEERAKGNILERFSAQQFPDLHSELNLSSLELGDSALYFCASSAYSSGEQYFGPGTRLTVT.

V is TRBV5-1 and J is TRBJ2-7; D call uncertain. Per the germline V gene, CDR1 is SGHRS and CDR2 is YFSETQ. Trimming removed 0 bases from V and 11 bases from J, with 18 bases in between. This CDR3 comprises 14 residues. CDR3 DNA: TGCGCCAGCAGCTTGGCCTATTTGGGCTCCAATGAGTACTTC. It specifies CASSLAYLGSNEYF.

The CDR3 spells CAWSEGHRVETQYF. DNA for the CDR3: TGTGCCTGGAGTGAAGGGCACAGGGTGGAGACCCAGTACTTC. The V and J genes are TRBV30 and TRBJ2-5; a weak D match, TRBD1 (6 bases). Germline values: CDR1 GTSNPN, CDR2 SVGIG (reference sequence). The V gene lost 1 base and the J gene lost 5 bases, with 14 bases spanning the gap. This CDR3 has 14 amino acids.

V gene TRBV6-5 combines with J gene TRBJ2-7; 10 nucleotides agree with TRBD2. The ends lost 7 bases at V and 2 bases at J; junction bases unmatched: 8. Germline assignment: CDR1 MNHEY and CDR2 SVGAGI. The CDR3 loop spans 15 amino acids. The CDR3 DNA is TGTGCCAGCAAAGCGGGAGGGCCCGGGACCTACGAGCAGTACTTC. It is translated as CASKAGGPGTYEQYF.

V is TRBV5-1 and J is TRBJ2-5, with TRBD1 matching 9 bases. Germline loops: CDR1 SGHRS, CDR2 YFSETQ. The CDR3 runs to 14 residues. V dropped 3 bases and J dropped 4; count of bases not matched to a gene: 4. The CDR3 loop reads CASSSTGGTETQYF. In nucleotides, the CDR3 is TGCGCCAGCAGCTCTACAGGGGGCACAGAGACCCAGTACTTC. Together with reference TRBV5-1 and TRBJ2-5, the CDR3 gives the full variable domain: KAGVTQTPRYLIKTRGQQVTLSCSPISGHRSVSWYQQTPGQGLQFLFEYFSETQRNKGNFPGRFSGRQFSNSRSEMNVSTLELGDSALYLCASSSTGGTETQYFGPGTRLLVL.

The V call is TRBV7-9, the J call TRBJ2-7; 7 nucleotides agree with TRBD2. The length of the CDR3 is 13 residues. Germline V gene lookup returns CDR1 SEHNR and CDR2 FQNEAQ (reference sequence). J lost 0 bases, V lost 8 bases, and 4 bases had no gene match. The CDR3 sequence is CASSSGLSYEQYF. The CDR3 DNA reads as TGTGCCAGCTCTAGCGGCCTCTCCTACGAGCAGTACTTC.

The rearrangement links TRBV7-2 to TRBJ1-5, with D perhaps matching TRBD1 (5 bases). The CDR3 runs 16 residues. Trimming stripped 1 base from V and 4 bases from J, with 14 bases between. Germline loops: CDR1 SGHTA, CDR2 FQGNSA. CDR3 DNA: TGTGCCAGCAGCTTAGGGACCTTGGGGGGGAATCAGCCCCAGCATTTT. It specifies CASSLGTLGGNQPQHF.

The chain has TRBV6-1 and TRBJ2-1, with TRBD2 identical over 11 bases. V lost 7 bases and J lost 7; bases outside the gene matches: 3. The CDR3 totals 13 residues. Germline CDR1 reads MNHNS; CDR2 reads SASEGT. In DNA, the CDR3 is TGTGCCAGCAAACTAGCGGGAGTTAATGAGCAGTTCTTC. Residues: CASKLAGVNEQFF.

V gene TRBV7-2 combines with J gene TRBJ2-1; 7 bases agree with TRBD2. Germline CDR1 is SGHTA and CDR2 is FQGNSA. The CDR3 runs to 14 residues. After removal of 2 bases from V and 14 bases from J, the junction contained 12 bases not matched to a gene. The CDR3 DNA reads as TGTGCCAGCAGCTTAATCGGTCCTGACGGGAGGAAGTTCTTC. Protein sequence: CASSLIGPDGRKFF. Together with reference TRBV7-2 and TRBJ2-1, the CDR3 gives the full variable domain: GAGVSQSPSNKVTEKGKDVELRCDPISGHTALYWYRQSLGQGLEFLIYFQGNSAPDKSGLPSDRFSAERTGGSVSTLTIQRTQQEDSAVYLCASSLIGPDGRKFFGPGTRLTVL.

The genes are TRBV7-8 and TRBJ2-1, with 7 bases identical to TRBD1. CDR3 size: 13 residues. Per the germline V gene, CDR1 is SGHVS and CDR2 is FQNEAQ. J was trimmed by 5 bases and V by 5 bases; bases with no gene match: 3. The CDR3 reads CASSITGDNEQFF. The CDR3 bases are TGTGCCAGCAGCATTACAGGGGACAATGAGCAGTTCTTC. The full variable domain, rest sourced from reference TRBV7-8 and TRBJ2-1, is GAGVSQSPRYKVAKRGQDVALRCDPISGHVSLFWYQQALGQGPEFLTYFQNEAQLDKSGLPSDRFFAERPEGSVSTLKIQRTQQEDSAVYLCASSITGDNEQFFGPGTRLTVL.

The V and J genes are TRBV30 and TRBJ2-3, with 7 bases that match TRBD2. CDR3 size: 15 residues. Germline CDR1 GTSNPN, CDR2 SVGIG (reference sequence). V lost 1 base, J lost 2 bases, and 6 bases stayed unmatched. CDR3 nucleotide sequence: TGTGCCTGGAGTGAACGGGAGGCGCTCACAGATACGCAGTATTTT. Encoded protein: CAWSEREALTDTQYF.

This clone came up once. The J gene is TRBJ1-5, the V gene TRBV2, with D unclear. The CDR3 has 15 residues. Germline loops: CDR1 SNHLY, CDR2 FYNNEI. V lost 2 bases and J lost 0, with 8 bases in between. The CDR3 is CASSERVYSNQPQHF. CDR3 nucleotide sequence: TGTGCCAGCAGTGAACGGGTTTATAGCAATCAGCCCCAGCATTTT.

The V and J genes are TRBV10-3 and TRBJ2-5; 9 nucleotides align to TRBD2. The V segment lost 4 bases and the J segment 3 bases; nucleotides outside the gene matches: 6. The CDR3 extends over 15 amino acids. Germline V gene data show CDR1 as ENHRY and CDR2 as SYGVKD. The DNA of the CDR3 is TGTGCCATCAGTGGTCTGGAGCGGGAGGAAGAGACCCAGTACTTC. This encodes CAISGLEREEETQYF.

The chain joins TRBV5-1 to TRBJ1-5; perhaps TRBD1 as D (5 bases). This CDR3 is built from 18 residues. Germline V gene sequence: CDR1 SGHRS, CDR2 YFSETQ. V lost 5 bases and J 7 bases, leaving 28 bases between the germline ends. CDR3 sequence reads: CASRIPRPVMGHRQPQHF. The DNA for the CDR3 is TGCGCCAGCAGAATACCCCGCCCCGTGATGGGGCATCGGCAGCCCCAGCATTTT.

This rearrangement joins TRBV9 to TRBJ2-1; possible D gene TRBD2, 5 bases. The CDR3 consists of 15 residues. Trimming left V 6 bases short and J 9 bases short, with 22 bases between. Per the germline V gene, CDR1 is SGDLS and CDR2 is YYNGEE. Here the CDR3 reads CASKNGDPDLGEQFF. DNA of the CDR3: TGTGCCAGCAAGAACGGGGATCCCGATTTAGGTGAGCAGTTCTTC.

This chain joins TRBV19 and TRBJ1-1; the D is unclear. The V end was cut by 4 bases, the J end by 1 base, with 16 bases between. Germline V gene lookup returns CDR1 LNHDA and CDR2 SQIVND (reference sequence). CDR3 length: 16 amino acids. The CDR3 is CASSTGRGSGNTEAFF. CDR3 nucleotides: TGTGCCAGTAGTACTGGTCGGGGATCCGGGAACACTGAAGCTTTCTTT.

Here the CDR3 DNA reads TGTGCCAGCAGTTACTCGGGCAGGTACCAGCAGTACTTC. Translating gives CASSYSGRYQQYF. V and J are TRBV6-5 and TRBJ2-7, with D hard to call. Germline CDR1 and CDR2: MNHEY and SVGAGI. The CDR3 spans 13 residues. The germline V and J ends were trimmed by 0 bases and 8 bases, with 11 bases remaining between them.

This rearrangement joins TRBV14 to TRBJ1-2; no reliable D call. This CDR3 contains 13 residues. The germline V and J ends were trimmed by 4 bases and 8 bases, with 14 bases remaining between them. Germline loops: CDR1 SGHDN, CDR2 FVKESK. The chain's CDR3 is CASSREESWGYTF. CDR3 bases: TGTGCCAGCAGCCGGGAGGAGAGTTGGGGCTACACCTTC.

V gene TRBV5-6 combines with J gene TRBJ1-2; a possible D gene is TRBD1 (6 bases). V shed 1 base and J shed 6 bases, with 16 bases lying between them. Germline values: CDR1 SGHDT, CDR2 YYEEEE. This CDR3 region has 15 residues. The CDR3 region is CASSLLPRGSHGYTF. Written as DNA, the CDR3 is TGTGCCAGCAGCTTGTTGCCCAGGGGAAGCCATGGCTACACCTTC.

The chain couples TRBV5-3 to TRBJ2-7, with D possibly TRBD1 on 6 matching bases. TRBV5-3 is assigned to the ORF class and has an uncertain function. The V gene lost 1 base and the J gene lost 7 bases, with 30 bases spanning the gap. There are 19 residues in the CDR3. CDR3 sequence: CARSLRSRIGQLTTGEQYF. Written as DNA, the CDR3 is TGTGCCAGAAGCTTGCGCAGCCGGATAGGACAGCTGACTACTGGTGAGCAGTACTTC.

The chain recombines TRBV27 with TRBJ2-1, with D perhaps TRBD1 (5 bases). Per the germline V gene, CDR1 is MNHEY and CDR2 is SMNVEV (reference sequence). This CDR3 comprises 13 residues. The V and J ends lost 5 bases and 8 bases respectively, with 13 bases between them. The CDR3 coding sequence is TGTGCCAGCAGTCTACAGGCTGGCGATGAGCAGTTCTTC. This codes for CASSLQAGDEQFF.

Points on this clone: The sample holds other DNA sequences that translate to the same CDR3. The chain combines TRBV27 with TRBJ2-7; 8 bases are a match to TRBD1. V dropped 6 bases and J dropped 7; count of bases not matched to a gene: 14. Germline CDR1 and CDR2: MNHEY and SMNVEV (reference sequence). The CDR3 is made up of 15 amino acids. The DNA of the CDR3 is TGTGCCAGCAGCTACCAGGGGGCTAGAACTGAAGAGCAGTACTTC. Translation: CASSYQGARTEEQYF.

In nucleotides, the CDR3 is TGTGCCAGCAGCCCCTGGAGTAGAGGCGACTCTGGAAACACCATATATTTT. It codes for CASSPWSRGDSGNTIYF. The V and J genes are TRBV9 and TRBJ1-3; unclear D gene. Between the trimmed V and J ends, which lost 4 bases and 0 bases, there was a span of 17 bases. CDR3 length equals 17 residues. CDR1 is SGDLS, CDR2 YYNGEE, per germline. Combining the CDR3 with reference TRBV9 and TRBJ1-3 gives the whole variable domain DSGVTQTPKHLITATGQRVTLRCSPRSGDLSVYWYQQSLDQGLQFLIQYYNGEERAKGNILERFSAQQFPDLHSELNLSSLELGDSALYFCASSPWSRGDSGNTIYFGEGSWLTVV.

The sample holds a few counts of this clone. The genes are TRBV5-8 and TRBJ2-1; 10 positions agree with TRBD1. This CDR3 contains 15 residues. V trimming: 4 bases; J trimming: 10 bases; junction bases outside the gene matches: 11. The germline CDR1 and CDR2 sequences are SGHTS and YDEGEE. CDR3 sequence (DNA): TGTGCCAGCAGCCCCGGGACAGGGGCCACAGGGGAGCAGTTCTTC. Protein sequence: CASSPGTGATGEQFF.